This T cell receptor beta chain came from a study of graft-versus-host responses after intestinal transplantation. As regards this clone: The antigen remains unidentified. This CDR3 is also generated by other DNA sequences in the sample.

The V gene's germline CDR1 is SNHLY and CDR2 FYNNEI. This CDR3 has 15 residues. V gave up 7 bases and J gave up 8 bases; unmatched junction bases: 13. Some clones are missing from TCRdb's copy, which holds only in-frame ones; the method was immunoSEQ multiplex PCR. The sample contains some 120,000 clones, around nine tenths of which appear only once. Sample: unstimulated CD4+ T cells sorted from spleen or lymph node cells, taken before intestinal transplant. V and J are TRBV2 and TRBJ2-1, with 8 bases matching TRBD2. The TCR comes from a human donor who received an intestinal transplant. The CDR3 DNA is TGTGCCAGCATATGGGGACTAGGGGATGAGCATGAGCAGTTCTTC. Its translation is CASIWGLGDEHEQFF.